These 21 T cell receptor beta chains were all obtained from the same sample, sequenced in a study of T cells in Graves' hyperthyroidism and ophthalmopathy. TCR beta CDR3 regions were amplified from RNA transcripts. The TCR CDR3 was amplified in a first-round RT-PCR using the HTBI primer set. TCRdb called the multiplex PCR reads again in MiXCR, with one record for every CDR3 protein. The sample lists roughly 420,000 distinct CDR3 sequences, roughly 15% occurring once. The sequenced material came from blood. The receptors derive from a young woman with Graves' hyperthyroidism.

This chain connects TRBV20-1 to TRBJ2-7, with D perhaps matching TRBD2 (6 bases). This CDR3 region has 13 residues. V lost 4 bases and J 2 bases, leaving 12 bases between the germline ends. Germline V gene sequence: CDR1 DFQATT, CDR2 SNEGSKA (reference sequence). The CDR3 protein is CSATLRGAYEQYF. The DNA for the CDR3 is TGCAGTGCTACTCTGCGCGGGGCCTACGAGCAGTACTTC.

This clonotype was seen a handful of times. The chain joins TRBV5-1 to TRBJ2-1; the D is unclear. The germline V gene encodes CDR1 SGHRS and CDR2 YFSETQ. The CDR3 is 16 amino acids. Trimming took 1 base from V and 0 from J, leaving 11 bases between them. CDR3 residues: CASSLSVRSSYNEQFF. The CDR3 bases are TGCGCCAGCAGCTTGTCAGTCAGAAGCTCCTACAATGAGCAGTTCTTC.

V and J are TRBV5-4 and TRBJ2-2; D may correspond to TRBD1 or TRBD2 (5 bases each). The CDR3 has 14 residues. V was pared by 5 bases and J by 0 bases, with 8 bases between. Germline lookup yields CDR1 SGHNT and CDR2 YYREEE (reference sequence). DNA of the CDR3: TGTGCCAGCAGGGGACGTCCGAACACCGGGGAGCTGTTTTTT. It translates to CASRGRPNTGELFF.

This clonotype was counted at least ten times. This chain joins TRBV28 and TRBJ1-2; D remains unclear. Germline V gives CDR1 MDHEN, CDR2 SYDVKM. Trimming cost V 3 bases and J 4 bases, with 9 bases left between them. There are 13 residues in the CDR3. CDR3 loop: CASSFPWSYGYTF. The CDR3 nucleotides are TGTGCCAGCAGTTTCCCGTGGAGCTATGGCTACACCTTC.

This clonotype was observed many times. The chain carries TRBV9 and TRBJ1-1; possibly TRBD1 for D (6 bases). The CDR3 is 15 residues long. CDR1 and CDR2 (germline): SGDLS, YYNGEE. V lost 2 bases and J lost 0, with 11 bases in between. The CDR3 protein is CASSVAGEVNTEAFF. CDR3 DNA: TGTGCCAGCAGCGTGGCAGGGGAGGTGAACACTGAAGCTTTCTTT.

The chain recombines TRBV19 with TRBJ1-1; unclear D gene. This CDR3 region has 13 residues. Germline V CDR1 and CDR2: LNHDA, SQIVND (reference sequence). Trimming left V 4 bases short and J 1 base short, with 7 bases between. The CDR3 DNA is TGTGCCAGTAGTAATTTCAGGAACACTGAAGCTTTCTTT. Translating gives CASSNFRNTEAFF.

This clonotype was detected only a few times. The chain has TRBV7-6 and TRBJ2-7; 7 nucleotides match TRBD2. The V and J ends lost 6 bases and 2 bases, in that order; junction bases with no gene match: 16. CDR1 is SGHVS and CDR2 is FNYEAQ in the germline V gene. The CDR3 has 17 residues. The CDR3 region has the DNA TGTGCCAGCAGATCCCCGGTTGGGGGGGGTGCCACCTACGAGCAGTACTTC. As protein: CASRSPVGGGATYEQYF.

This clonotype has at least ten counts. The chain employs TRBV4-3 and TRBJ2-2; D could derive from TRBD1 or TRBD2 (5 bases each). This CDR3 comprises 15 residues. The V gene lost 0 bases and the J gene lost 7 bases, with 12 bases spanning the gap. Looked up from germline, CDR1 is LGHNA and CDR2 is YSLEER. The CDR3 loop is CASSQDIRGDGELFF. The CDR3 DNA follows: TGCGCCAGCAGCCAAGATATCAGAGGGGACGGGGAGCTGTTTTTT.

This clonotype was detected ten times or more. CDR3 residues: CAWSFPTGMGTEAFF. The CDR3 coding sequence is TGTGCCTGGAGTTTTCCTACAGGGATGGGCACTGAAGCTTTCTTT. The chain uses TRBV30 and TRBJ1-1, with D maybe TRBD1 (6 bases). This CDR3 comprises 15 residues. Trimming pared 2 bases from V and 4 bases from J, leaving 17 bases between. Per germline, CDR1 GTSNPN and CDR2 SVGIG (reference sequence).

On this clonotype: This could be a read error, since a much larger clone is one nucleotide away. The CDR3 is CASSHGPGLAGFTDTQYF. In nucleotides, the CDR3 is TGTGCCAGCAGCCATGGTCCCGGACTAGCGGGATTCACAGATACGCAGTATTTT. This chain uses TRBV2 with TRBJ2-3; 12 nucleotides align to TRBD2. J was trimmed by 2 bases and V by 6 bases; bases with no gene match: 12. The CDR3 contains 18 residues. Germline assignment: CDR1 SNHLY and CDR2 FYNNEI. The variable domain in full, completed from reference TRBV2 and TRBJ2-3, reads EPEVTQTPSHQVTQMGQEVILRCVPISNHLYFYWYRQILGQKVEFLVSFYNNEISEKSEIFDDQFSVERPDGSNFTLKIRSTKLEDSAMYFCASSHGPGLAGFTDTQYFGPGTRLTVL.

This clonotype has more than one count but fewer than ten. V usage is TRBV29-1 and J usage is TRBJ2-7, with D possibly TRBD2 on 5 matching bases. The length of the CDR3 is 13 residues. Germline CDR1 SQVTM, CDR2 ANQGSEA. V shed 7 bases and J shed 6 bases, with 19 bases lying between them. CDR3 loop: CSASAKHGGEQYF. The CDR3 bases are TGCAGCGCTTCGGCCAAACACGGAGGCGAGCAGTACTTC.

This clonotype was seen repeatedly, ten times or more. V usage is TRBV18 and J usage is TRBJ2-1; the D is unclear. This CDR3 contains 15 residues. Trimming took 3 bases from V and 4 from J, leaving 13 bases between them. The V gene's germline CDR1 is KGHSH and CDR2 LQKENI. CDR3 nucleotides: TGTGCCAGCTCACCGTATCGCGACGGTTACAATGAGCAGTTCTTC. It is translated as CASSPYRDGYNEQFF.

CDR3 sequence: CASRRSGDSGNTIYF. The CDR3 DNA is TGTGCCAGCAGGAGATCGGGGGACTCTGGAAACACCATATATTTT. The J gene is TRBJ1-3, the V gene TRBV6-1; possible D gene TRBD1, 5 bases. V gave up 6 bases and J gave up 0 bases, with 12 bases separating them. From germline, CDR1 is MNHNS and CDR2 SASEGT. CDR3 size: 15 residues.

This sequence joins TRBV7-9 and TRBJ1-5; possibly TRBD1 for D (5 bases). Trimming pared 4 bases from V and 2 bases from J, leaving 12 bases between. From germline, CDR1 is SEHNR and CDR2 FQNEAQ (reference sequence). The CDR3 is 15 amino acids. In DNA, the CDR3 is TGTGCCAGCAGCTCCCAGGGTTTGGGCAATCAGCCCCAGCATTTT. Amino acids: CASSSQGLGNQPQHF.

Concerning this clonotype itself: One end of the junction does not line up with germline, which may come from a read error. The gene calls are TRBV6-2 or TRBV6-3 and TRBJ2-2, with 9 bases identical to TRBD2. The germline gives CDR1 MNHEY, CDR2 SVGEGT. This CDR3 comprises 15 residues. The CDR3 loop is CTSKDAAGGPGELFF. In DNA, the CDR3 is TGTACCAGCAAAGACGCGGCGGGAGGGCCCGGGGAGCTGTTTTTT.

This clonotype was counted at least ten times. The V and J genes are TRBV20-1 and TRBJ2-5, with a weak D call TRBD1 (6 bases). The CDR3 loop spans 14 amino acids. Trimming shortened V by 2 bases and J by 7 bases, and 17 bases separated the two germline ends. Germline values: CDR1 DFQATT, CDR2 SNEGSKA (reference sequence). Written as DNA, the CDR3 is TGCAGTGCTAGAAGGGGGACGTTATCAGGGACCCAGTACTTC. Translation: CSARRGTLSGTQYF.

The chain employs TRBV28 and TRBJ2-1; D ambiguous. Trimming removed 1 base from V and 3 bases from J, with 7 bases in between. This CDR3 is 14 amino acids long. Germline V lookup: CDR1 MDHEN, CDR2 SYDVKM. CDR3 loop: CASSLSVGYNEQFF. CDR3 coding DNA: TGTGCCAGCAGTTTATCTGTAGGCTACAATGAGCAGTTCTTC.

Many counts were recorded for this clonotype. The chain recombines TRBV28 with TRBJ1-2, with unresolved D. This CDR3 is 13 amino acids long. The germline CDR1 and CDR2 sequences are MDHEN and SYDVKM. The V end was cut by 3 bases, the J end by 1 base, with 6 bases between. CDR3 nucleotides: TGTGCCAGCAGTTTTTCCTATAACTATGGCTACACCTTC. It specifies CASSFSYNYGYTF.

The rearrangement links TRBV28 to TRBJ1-5; D perhaps matches TRBD1 (6 bases). There are 16 residues in the CDR3. Germline CDR1 reads MDHEN; CDR2 reads SYDVKM. V gave up 3 bases and J gave up 0 bases, with 12 bases separating them. CDR3 amino acids: CASSFRGAGSNQPQHF. The CDR3 region has the DNA TGTGCCAGCAGTTTTAGGGGGGCAGGTAGCAATCAGCCCCAGCATTTT. Looking up the rest from reference TRBV28 and TRBJ1-5 gives the full variable domain: DVKVTQSSRYLVKRTGEKVFLECVQDMDHENMFWYRQDPGLGLRLIYFSYDVKMKEKGDIPEGYSVSREKKERFSLILESASTNQTSMYLCASSFRGAGSNQPQHFGDGTRLSIL.

There are a few counts of this clonotype. V is TRBV6-2 or TRBV6-3 and J is TRBJ2-7; D gene uncertain. This CDR3 region has 13 residues. Trimming took 2 bases from V and 3 from J, leaving 8 bases between them. Germline lookup yields CDR1 MNHEY and CDR2 SVGEGT. CDR3 sequence reads: CASSYDPDYEQYF. In DNA, the CDR3 is TGTGCCAGCAGTTACGACCCAGACTACGAGCAGTACTTC.

This clonotype was seen ten or more times. The CDR3 loop is CASSQVVYEQYF. CDR3 nucleotide sequence: TGTGCCAGCAGCCAAGTGGTCTACGAGCAGTACTTC. The J gene is TRBJ2-7, the V gene TRBV3-1; D remains ambiguous. V was cut by 1 base and J by 3 bases, with 4 bases left in between. The germline V gene encodes CDR1 LGHDT and CDR2 YNNKEL (reference sequence). The CDR3 spans 12 residues.